This T cell receptor beta chain was observed in a study of beta chain features in type 1 diabetes. This clone was counted between two and nine times. The same CDR3 also results from other DNA sequences found in this sample. Germline V gives CDR1 SQVTM, CDR2 ANQGSEA. Trimming removed 6 bases from V and 6 bases from J, with 11 bases in between. This CDR3 spans 12 amino acids. The study reverse transcribed the entire isolated RNA, so it sequenced expressed TCRB transcripts. The table came from immunoSEQ multiplex PCR; TCRdb's copy has only in-frame clones and leaves some out. The table includes 450,000 to 600,000 clones, around 28% detected once.

The rearrangement uses TRBV29-1 and TRBJ2-2; D call uncertain. The clonotype originates from a man aged 18 to 29 in good health. Sequences were obtained from naive CD4+ T cells from blood. The CDR3 region has the DNA TGCAGCGTGGTTAAGGGCTCCGGGGAGCTGTTTTTT. This gives the protein CSVVKGSGELFF.